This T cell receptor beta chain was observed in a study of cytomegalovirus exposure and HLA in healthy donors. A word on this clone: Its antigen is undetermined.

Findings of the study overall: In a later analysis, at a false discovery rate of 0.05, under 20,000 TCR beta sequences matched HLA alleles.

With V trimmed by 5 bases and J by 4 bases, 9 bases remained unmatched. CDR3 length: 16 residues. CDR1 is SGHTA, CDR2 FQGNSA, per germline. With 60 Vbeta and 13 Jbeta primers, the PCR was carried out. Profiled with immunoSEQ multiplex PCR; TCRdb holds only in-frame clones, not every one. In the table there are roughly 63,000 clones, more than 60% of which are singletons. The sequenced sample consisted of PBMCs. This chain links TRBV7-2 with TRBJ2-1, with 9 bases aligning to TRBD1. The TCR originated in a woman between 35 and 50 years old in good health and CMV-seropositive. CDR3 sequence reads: CASSRQGGGKYNEQFF. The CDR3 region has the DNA TGTGCCAGCAGCCGACAGGGGGGCGGGAAATACAATGAGCAGTTCTTC.